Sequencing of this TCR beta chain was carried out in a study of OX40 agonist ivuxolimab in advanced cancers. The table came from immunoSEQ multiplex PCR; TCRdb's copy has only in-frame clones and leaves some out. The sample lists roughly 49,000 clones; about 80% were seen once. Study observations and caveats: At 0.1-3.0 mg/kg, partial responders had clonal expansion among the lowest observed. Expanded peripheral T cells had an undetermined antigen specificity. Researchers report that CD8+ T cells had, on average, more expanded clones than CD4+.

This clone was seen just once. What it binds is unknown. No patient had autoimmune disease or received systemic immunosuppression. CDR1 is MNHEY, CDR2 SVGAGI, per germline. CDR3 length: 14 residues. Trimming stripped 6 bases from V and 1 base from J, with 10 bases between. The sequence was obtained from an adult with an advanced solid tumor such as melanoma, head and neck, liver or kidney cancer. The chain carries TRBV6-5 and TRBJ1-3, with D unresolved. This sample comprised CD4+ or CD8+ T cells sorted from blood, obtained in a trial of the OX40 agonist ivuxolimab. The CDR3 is CASRQVRSGNTIYF. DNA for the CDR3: TGTGCCAGCAGGCAAGTCCGGTCTGGAAACACCATATATTTT.